This note documents a single T cell receptor beta chain sequence. Its antigen is unknown. The CDR3 is made up of 14 amino acids. V was pared by 3 bases and J by 5 bases, with 13 bases between. Germline V CDR1 and CDR2: LGHNA, YSLEER. The data are from a study of shared clonotypes between healthy human individuals. Unsorted PBMC DNA was run through sequencing on ten immunoSEQ deep assay plates. Authors' analysis steps: Junction-only immunoSEQ sequences carried no quality scores, so filtering differed. Sequencing was performed with immunoSEQ multiplex PCR; in TCRdb, only in-frame clones are kept and a portion is missing. V and J calls and clone size come straight from that table; D and trimming were deduced from the DNA. The sample holds around 510,000 clones, around three quarters seen once. Whole-study results and caveats: An expected dependence of interdonor clonotype sharing on sequencing depth was noted. Blood was the only sampled material, and tissue repertoires likely differ.

The origin of this receptor is a woman between 40 and 55 years old in good health. Some clones in this sample may be carry-over from other donors' samples. Sequencing was performed on PBMCs. The J gene is TRBJ2-5, the V gene TRBV4-3; D is unresolved. The CDR3 here is CASSQSLLSETQYF. The DNA for the CDR3 is TGCGCCAGCAGCCAGTCCCTGTTAAGTGAGACCCAGTACTTC.